This passage covers 22 T cell receptor beta chains from one sample sequenced in a study of T-cell reconstitution after alpha-beta-depleted transplantation in children. The TCRbeta library incorporated unique molecular identifiers. One entry per CDR3 protein results from TCRdb running MiXCR on the PCR reads. Seen here are 45,000 to 70,000 distinct CDR3 sequences, 35% to 55% observed once, and the top ten hold 95% to 98%. Sequencing used PBMCs, mostly from graft donor cells, obtained 360 days after TCRalphabeta/CD19-depleted stem cell transplant. The receptors shown here come from a male patient younger than 18 who had a stem cell transplant for acute lymphoblastic leukemia, so the T cells may come from the graft donor.

This clonotype was recorded a few times. The chain recombines TRBV7-3 with TRBJ2-4; D gene unclear. Looked up from germline, CDR1 is SGHTA and CDR2 is FQGTGA. The CDR3 runs to 14 residues. V gave up 1 base and J gave up 9 bases, with 13 bases separating them. The CDR3 DNA follows: TGTGCCAGCAGCTTAAGAGTCCCTACGGGCATTCAGTACTTC. It yields the protein CASSLRVPTGIQYF.

In this sample, this clonotype turned up once. The rearrangement joins TRBV19 to TRBJ1-6, with D perhaps matching TRBD1 (5 bases). V lost 5 bases, J lost 8 bases, and 19 bases lay in between. The CDR3 loop spans 16 amino acids. Per the germline V gene, CDR1 is LNHDA and CDR2 is SQIVND (reference sequence). This chain's CDR3 is CASSLQLGGPDSPLHF. CDR3 DNA: TGTGCCAGTAGTCTACAACTCGGGGGACCGGATTCACCCCTCCACTTT. The whole variable domain, remainder taken from reference TRBV19 and TRBJ1-6, is DGGITQSPKYLFRKEGQNVTLSCEQNLNHDAMYWYRQDPGQGLRLIYYSQIVNDFQKGDIAEGYSVSREKKESFPLTVTSAQKNPTAFYLCASSLQLGGPDSPLHFGNGTRLTVT.

The chain employs TRBV9 and TRBJ2-1, with D perhaps matching TRBD2 (6 bases). CDR1 and CDR2 (germline): SGDLS, YYNGEE. CDR3 length: 15 amino acids. V lost 6 bases to trimming and J lost 4 bases, with 17 bases between them. The CDR3 region is CASTPRDSIYNEQFF. CDR3 sequence (DNA): TGTGCCAGCACTCCTCGGGACTCTATATACAATGAGCAGTTCTTC. The entire variable domain, with the rest obtained from reference TRBV9 and TRBJ2-1, is as follows: DSGVTQTPKHLITATGQRVTLRCSPRSGDLSVYWYQQSLDQGLQFLIQYYNGEERAKGNILERFSAQQFPDLHSELNLSSLELGDSALYFCASTPRDSIYNEQFFGPGTRLTVL.

The V call is TRBV11-2, the J call TRBJ2-1, with D possibly matching TRBD2 (6 bases). Germline V gives CDR1 SGHAT, CDR2 FQNNGV. With 11 bases removed from V and 4 bases from J, the gap between germline ends came to 15 bases. The CDR3 has 13 amino acids. CDR3 DNA: TGTGCCGGGGAGGAGAAGGGTTACAATGAGCAGTTCTTC. As protein: CAGEEKGYNEQFF.

The chain couples TRBV13 to TRBJ2-4, with D perhaps matching TRBD1 (7 bases). The CDR3 sequence is 16 residues long. V lost 0 bases to trimming and J lost 6 bases, with 15 bases between them. Looked up from germline, CDR1 is PRHDT and CDR2 is FYEKMQ (reference sequence). The CDR3 region has the DNA TGTGCCAGCAGCTTAGGCAGGGGGGCCGGGGGAAACATTCAGTACTTC. Its protein product is CASSLGRGAGGNIQYF.

This clonotype was recorded a few times. The V and J genes are TRBV5-4 and TRBJ1-1, with D hard to call. V gave up 2 bases and J gave up 5 bases, with 13 bases separating them. CDR3 length equals 14 residues. Germline assignment: CDR1 SGHNT and CDR2 YYREEE (reference sequence). CDR3 DNA sequence: TGTGCCAGCAGCTTTGACGGCGTTGGGACTGAAGCTTTCTTT. It translates to CASSFDGVGTEAFF.

This sequence joins TRBV4-1 and TRBJ2-3; unclear D gene. The CDR3 has 15 amino acids. Looked up from germline, CDR1 is MGHRA and CDR2 is YSYEKL. Trimming took off 0 bases at V and 0 bases at J, with 7 bases between the two ends. The CDR3 DNA reads TGCGCCAGCAGCCAAGAACGGATAAGCACAGATACGCAGTATTTT. It translates to CASSQERISTDTQYF.

The V gene is TRBV29-1, the J gene TRBJ2-1; D is perhaps TRBD1 (5 bases). Germline CDR1 is SQVTM and CDR2 is ANQGSEA. V lost 7 bases and J 7 bases, leaving 23 bases between the germline ends. The CDR3 sequence is 15 residues long. The CDR3 nucleotides read TGCAGCGCCCGAAATCAGGGTGGGGTGATTAATGAGCAGTTCTTC. Amino acid sequence: CSARNQGGVINEQFF.

This clonotype was counted only a few times. The chain couples TRBV4-2 to TRBJ1-2; weak D call: TRBD1 (5 bases). CDR3 length: 14 residues. V shed 3 bases and J shed 8 bases, with 16 bases lying between them. Germline-derived CDR1 and CDR2 are LGHNA and YNFKEQ. The CDR3 region is CASSQGPFTPGYTF. For the CDR3, the DNA is TGTGCCAGCAGCCAGGGACCCTTTACCCCCGGCTACACCTTC.

This clonotype was counted a few times. This sequence joins TRBV6-5 and TRBJ1-2; no firm D call. Germline V lookup: CDR1 MNHEY, CDR2 SVGAGI. The CDR3 has 15 amino acids. Trimming cost V 2 bases and J 4 bases, with 14 bases left between them. CDR3 nucleotides: TGTGCCAGCAGTTACGTCGGGGAAGTAGGCTATGGCTACACCTTC. This codes for CASSYVGEVGYGYTF.

There are many counts of this clonotype. J is TRBJ2-2 and V is TRBV12-3 or TRBV12-4; 7 bases are shared with TRBD1. The junction had 2 bases not matched to a gene; V was cut back by 0 bases and J by 10 bases. The CDR3 loop spans 13 amino acids. The CDR3 protein is CASSLAGGAELFF. For the CDR3, the DNA is TGTGCCAGCAGTTTAGCAGGGGGCGCGGAGCTGTTTTTT.

This chain uses TRBV9 with TRBJ2-7; a weak D match, TRBD2 (6 bases). The CDR3 runs to 15 residues. V shed 0 bases and J shed 3 bases, with 13 bases lying between them. The germline V gene encodes CDR1 SGDLS and CDR2 YYNGEE. The CDR3 here is CASSVGREAIYEQYF. The DNA for the CDR3 is TGTGCCAGCAGCGTAGGAAGGGAGGCAATCTACGAGCAGTACTTC.

In this sample, this clonotype turned up a few times. The chain uses TRBV20-1 and TRBJ2-7, with TRBD1 matching 9 bases. J was trimmed by 1 base and V by 6 bases; bases with no gene match: 4. The CDR3 covers 13 residues. The germline CDR1 and CDR2 sequences are DFQATT and SNEGSKA (reference sequence). The CDR3 coding sequence is TGCAGTGCCGCCGGGACAGGGTCCTACGAGCAGTACTTC. It codes for CSAAGTGSYEQYF.

V and J are TRBV4-2 and TRBJ2-7, with D perhaps given as TRBD1 or TRBD2 (6 bases each). Germline V CDR1 and CDR2: LGHNA, YNFKEQ. The length of the CDR3 is 15 residues. With 5 bases removed from V and 7 bases from J, the gap between germline ends came to 21 bases. The CDR3 DNA follows: TGTGCCAGCAGCTATTCCTTTCCGGGGGCGGAGGAGCAGTACTTC. This gives the protein CASSYSFPGAEEQYF.

This chain uses TRBV29-1 with TRBJ2-1, with D unclear. Trimming took off 5 bases at V and 12 bases at J, with 11 bases between the two ends. Germline CDR1 and CDR2: SQVTM and ANQGSEA. The CDR3 sequence is 10 residues long. In nucleotides, the CDR3 is TGCAGCGTTTACGAAGTGGGGCAGTTCTTC. Translation: CSVYEVGQFF.

V is TRBV10-3 and J is TRBJ2-7, with TRBD1 matching 9 bases. The trim removed 4 bases at V and 0 bases at J, leaving 4 bases unmatched. Germline V gene sequence: CDR1 ENHRY, CDR2 SYGVKD. This CDR3 is 15 amino acids long. CDR3 in DNA: TGTGCCATCAGTGGGGGGGACAGGGACTCCTACGAGCAGTACTTC. This sequence encodes CAISGGDRDSYEQYF.

This clonotype was counted between two and nine times. The chain couples TRBV4-3 to TRBJ1-4; 11 nucleotides line up with TRBD1. The V gene end was trimmed by 1 base and the J gene end by 8 bases; junction bases not matched to a gene: 9. The CDR3 runs 17 residues. The germline V gene has CDR1 LGHNA and CDR2 YSLEER. The CDR3 is CASSQGPRGQGAEKLFF. CDR3 sequence (DNA): TGCGCCAGCAGCCAAGGACCCCGAGGACAGGGGGCAGAAAAACTGTTTTTT.

The chain employs TRBV12-3 or TRBV12-4 and TRBJ2-1; tentatively, D is TRBD2 (6 bases). There are 16 residues in the CDR3. V lost 6 bases and J lost 0, with 15 bases in between. CDR3 sequence (DNA): TGTGCCAGCAGCCCCGGACTATTAAGCTCCTACAATGAGCAGTTCTTC. This codes for CASSPGLLSSYNEQFF.

J is TRBJ2-7 and V is TRBV15; D is unresolved. V shed 0 bases and J shed 0 bases, with 6 bases lying between them. This CDR3 contains 14 residues. Germline V CDR1 and CDR2: LNHNV, YYDKDF (reference sequence). The CDR3 sequence: CATSRDAASYEQYF. CDR3 DNA sequence: TGTGCCACCAGCAGAGACGCAGCCTCCTACGAGCAGTACTTC.

V and J are TRBV7-9 and TRBJ1-5; D perhaps matches TRBD1 (6 bases). CDR1 is SEHNR, CDR2 FQNEAQ, per germline (reference sequence). V lost 6 bases, J lost 7 bases, and 10 bases lay in between. This CDR3 comprises 12 residues. CDR3 sequence: CASSRDTQPQHF. Written as DNA, the CDR3 is TGTGCCAGCAGTCGGGACACCCAGCCCCAGCATTTT. The entire variable domain, with the rest obtained from reference TRBV7-9 and TRBJ1-5, is as follows: DTGVSQNPRHKITKRGQNVTFRCDPISEHNRLYWYRQTLGQGPEFLTYFQNEAQLEKSRLLSDRFSAERPKGSFSTLEIQRTEQGDSAMYLCASSRDTQPQHFGDGTRLSIL.

In its sample, this clonotype was seen a few times. The rearrangement uses TRBV4-2 and TRBJ2-3; 9 nucleotides line up with TRBD2. The CDR3 is made up of 17 amino acids. The germline V gene encodes CDR1 LGHNA and CDR2 YNFKEQ. Unmatched junction bases numbered 4, after V lost 0 bases and J lost 0 bases. The CDR3 bases are TGTGCCAGCAGCCAAGATTCTGGGACTAGCAGCACAGATACGCAGTATTTT. The encoded protein is CASSQDSGTSSTDTQYF.

The genes are TRBV14 and TRBJ2-1; TRBD2 matches 12 bases. V gave up 2 bases and J gave up 10 bases; unmatched junction bases: 6. The CDR3 has 15 residues. Germline V lookup: CDR1 SGHDN, CDR2 FVKESK. The CDR3 loop is CASSQRLAGGQEQFF. The DNA for the CDR3 is TGTGCCAGCAGCCAAAGGCTAGCGGGAGGGCAAGAGCAGTTCTTC.